This T cell receptor (beta chain) was documented in a study of blood T cell repertoires in COVID-19 (dated by TCRdb to about 2020). About the study as a whole: Samples from collaborators originated in the United States, Italy and Spain and spanned both the acute and convalescent phases of COVID-19. The material from the prospective study consisted of cDNA or gDNA derived from T cells, B-cell-depleted T cells, or PBMCs. Where available, HLA class I and class II types were obtained from metadata supplied by the sample provider rather than from assay-based typing. The repertoires were released in a freely available public database meant as a resource for research on the immune response to SARS-CoV-2. The samples were drawn from the first 160 participants of the ongoing ImmuneRACE study and from some 1,300 subjects provided by 6 global collaborators. The dataset comprised deeply sampled blood TCRbeta repertoires from subjects exposed to, actively infected with, or recovered from COVID-19. A de-identified subject ID, COVID-19 status, age in years and sex were almost always included in the sample metadata.

Based on the germline V gene, the CDR1 and CDR2 sequences are SGDLS and YYNGEE. V lost 3 bases and J lost 7 bases; the stretch between them is 16 bases long. CDR3 length: 15 amino acids, cysteine to phenylalanine. Just the 45-base CDR3 DNA is kept, in frame starting at base 1. The study at large found these results: The quantity of clinical and demographic metadata differed by source and by participant and was supplied without curation.

Worth noting for this clone: Its antigen remains unidentified. Base qualities were left out, and no much larger clone turns up one base away.

Whole blood was collected in K2EDTA tubes by collaborating institutions according to the institutions' own protocols. Collaborator samples were shipped for TCRbeta analysis as frozen whole blood, isolated PBMCs, or DNA extracted from either sample type. TCRbeta CDR3 regions were amplified from genomic DNA by means of the immunoSEQ Assay, a bias-controlled multiplex PCR. Under the source paper's analysis protocol: Within the assay, amplification of reference gene primers was used to estimate how many nucleated cells each sample contained. Sequence reads were collapsed and filtered to measure the absolute abundance of every unique TCRbeta CDR3 rearrangement. For each sample, productive Simpson clonality was calculated as the square root of Simpson's diversity index across productive rearrangements. Entries here come from immuneACCESS through TCRdb and include only in-frame sequences with V and J called. Some clones fail to appear in such tables; in the studies checked, an unresolved V gene covers under half of the shortfall, and the cause of the remainder is unknown. That table furnishes V, J and clone size, whereas the DNA furnished D and trimming. For this sample the table gives about 190,000 clones, of which more than 60% were detected only once. The top ten clonotypes cover under 15% of the sample.

The rearranged segments are TRBV9 and TRBJ2-2; the D region possibly corresponds to TRBD2 (6 bases align). Sample: peripheral blood. This clonotype was sampled from a woman aged 45-59 years with acute or convalescent COVID-19. CDR3 reads: CASSARLGRGGELFF. The nucleotides read TGTGCCAGCAGCGCACGTCTGGGGCGGGGCGGGGAGCTGTTTTTT.